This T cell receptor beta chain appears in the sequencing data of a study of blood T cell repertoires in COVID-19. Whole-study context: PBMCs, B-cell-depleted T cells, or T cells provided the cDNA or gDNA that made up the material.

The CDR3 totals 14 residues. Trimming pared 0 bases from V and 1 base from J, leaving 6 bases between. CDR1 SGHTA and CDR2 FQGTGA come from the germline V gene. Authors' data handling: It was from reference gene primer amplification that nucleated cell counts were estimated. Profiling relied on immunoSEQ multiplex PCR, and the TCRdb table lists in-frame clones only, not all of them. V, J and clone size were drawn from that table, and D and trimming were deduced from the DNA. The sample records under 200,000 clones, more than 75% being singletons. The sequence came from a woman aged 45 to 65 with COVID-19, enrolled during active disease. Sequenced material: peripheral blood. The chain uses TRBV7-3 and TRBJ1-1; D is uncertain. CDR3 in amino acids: CASSLTIGNTEAFF. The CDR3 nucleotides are TGTGCCAGCAGCTTAACGATCGGGAACACTGAAGCTTTCTTT.